This TCR beta chain emerged from a study of identical twins. Germline V gene data show CDR1 as LNHNV and CDR2 as YYDKDF (reference sequence). Deletions cut 0 bases from V and 6 bases from J, with 12 bases between. The CDR3 consists of 16 residues. cDNA carried unique molecular identifiers, and a universal primer site was added by template switching. MiXCR was run by TCRdb on the 5' RACE reads, yielding one entry per CDR3 protein. The top ten clones hold approximately 11% of a sample with 240,000 or so distinct CDR3 sequences, more than 9% of them seen once. This clonotype has just a few counts. The chain recombines TRBV15 with TRBJ1-6; D may be TRBD1 (6 bases). This receptor was taken from a man between 50 and 59 years old in good health. Sequencing was done on a sample of memory T cells sorted from blood. The CDR3 spells CATSREGGPTNSPLHF. Here the CDR3 DNA reads TGTGCCACCAGCAGAGAGGGGGGGCCTACTAATTCACCCCTCCACTTT.